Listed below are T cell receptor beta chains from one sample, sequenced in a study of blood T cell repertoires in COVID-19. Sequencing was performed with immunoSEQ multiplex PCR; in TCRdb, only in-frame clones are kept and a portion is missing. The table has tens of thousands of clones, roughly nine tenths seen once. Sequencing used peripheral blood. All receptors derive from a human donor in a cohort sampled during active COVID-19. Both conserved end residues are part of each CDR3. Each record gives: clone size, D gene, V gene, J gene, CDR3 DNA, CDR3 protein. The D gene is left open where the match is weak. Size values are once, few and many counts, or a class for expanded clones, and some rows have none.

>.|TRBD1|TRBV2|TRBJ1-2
TGTGCCAGCAGCGACAGGGGGAAGGCTAACTATGGCTACACCTTC
CASSDRGKANYGYTF
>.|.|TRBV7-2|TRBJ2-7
TGTGCCAGCAGCTTATCGGGGGACCGTTCCTACGAGCAGTACTTC
CASSLSGDRSYEQYF
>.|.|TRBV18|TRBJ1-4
TGTGCCAGCTCACCACCGATTAGGGGAGGTGAAAAACTGTTTTTT
CASSPPIRGGEKLFF
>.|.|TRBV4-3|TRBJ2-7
TGCGCCAGCAGCCAAGATTATGCGACAGGTTCTGTTTACGAGCAGTACTTC
CASSQDYATGSVYEQYF
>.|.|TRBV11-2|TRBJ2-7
TGTGCCAGCAGCTCCATCAGGTGGTCCTCTGTTCCCTACGAGCAGTACTTC
CASSSIRWSSVPYEQYF
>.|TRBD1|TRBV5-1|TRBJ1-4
TGCGCCAGCAGCTTGCAGGGGGCGGGAGCTAATGAAAAACTGTTTTTT
CASSLQGAGANEKLFF
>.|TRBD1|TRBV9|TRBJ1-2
TGTGCCAGCAGCGTACAGGGGGCGCGTGGCTACACCTTC
CASSVQGARGYTF
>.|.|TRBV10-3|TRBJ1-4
TGTGCCATCAAAGGGGGAACTAATGAAAAACTGTTTTTT
CAIKGGTNEKLFF
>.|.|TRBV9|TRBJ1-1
TGTGCCAGCAGCGTAGAGCTGAGGAACACTGAAGCTTTCTTT
CASSVELRNTEAFF
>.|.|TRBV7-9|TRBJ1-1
TGTGCCAGCAGCTTAGTCTCGGGGGCTTTCTTT
CASSLVSGAFF
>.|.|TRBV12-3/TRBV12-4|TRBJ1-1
TGTGCCAGCAGTTCAAATCATAACACTGAAGCTTTCTTT
CASSSNHNTEAFF
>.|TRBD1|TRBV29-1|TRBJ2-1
TGCAGCGTTGAAGACCCCCGGACAGGCGATGAGCAGTTCTTC
CSVEDPRTGDEQFF
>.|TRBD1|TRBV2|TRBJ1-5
TGTGCCAGCAGTCGGACAGGGGGCTTTCAGCCCCAGCATTTT
CASSRTGGFQPQHF
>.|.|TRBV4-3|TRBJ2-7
TGCGCCAGCAGCCAAGTCAGAGGCTACGAGCAGTACTTC
CASSQVRGYEQYF
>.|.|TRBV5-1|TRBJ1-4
TGCGCCAGCAAAGGGGGGGCAACTAATGAAAAACTGTTTTTT
CASKGGATNEKLFF
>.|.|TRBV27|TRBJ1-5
TGTGCCAGCAGTTTCAGGGGTCAGCCCCAGCATTTT
CASSFRGQPQHF
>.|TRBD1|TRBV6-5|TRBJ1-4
TGTGCCAGCAGGCAGGGGACAGGGGGTGAAAAACTGTTTTTT
CASRQGTGGEKLFF
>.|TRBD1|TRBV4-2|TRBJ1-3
TGTGCCAGCAGCCCAGACGACAGGGGGCGAGGAAACACCATATATTTT
CASSPDDRGRGNTIYF
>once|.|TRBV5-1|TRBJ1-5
TGCGCCAGCAGCTTGGAAGCAAAGAGCAATCAGCCCCAGCATTTT
CASSLEAKSNQPQHF
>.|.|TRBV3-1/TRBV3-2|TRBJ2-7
TGTGCCAGCAGCCAAGGGGCGGGCTACGAGCAGTACTTC
CASSQGAGYEQYF
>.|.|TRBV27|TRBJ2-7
TGTGCCAGCAGACCTCAAAATAGTCCATCCTACGAGCAGTACTTC
CASRPQNSPSYEQYF
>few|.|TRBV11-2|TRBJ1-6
TGTGCCAGCAGCTCAGCGCGGGGCATAAGCTCCTATAATTCACCCCTCCACTTT
CASSSARGISSYNSPLHF
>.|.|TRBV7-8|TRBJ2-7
TGTGCCAGCAGCTCGGGACTGAGCTACGAGCAGTACTTC
CASSSGLSYEQYF
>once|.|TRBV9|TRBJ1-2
TGTGCCAGCAGCGTCCGGACTCAAGGCAGCTATGGCTACACCTTC
CASSVRTQGSYGYTF
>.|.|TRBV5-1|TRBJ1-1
TGCGCCAGCAGCTTCGGGGGTAACACTGAAGCTTTCTTT
CASSFGGNTEAFF
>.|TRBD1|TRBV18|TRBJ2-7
TGTGCCAGCTCTCCTGACAGGGGGAGCTACGAGCAGTACTTC
CASSPDRGSYEQYF
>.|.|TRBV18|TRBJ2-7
TGTGCCAGCTCACCTCTACAGGGCGATTACGAGCAGTACTTC
CASSPLQGDYEQYF
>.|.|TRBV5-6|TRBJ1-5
TGTGCCAGCAGCTTTTCAGGCGGGACGAGCAATCAGCCCCAGCATTTT
CASSFSGGTSNQPQHF
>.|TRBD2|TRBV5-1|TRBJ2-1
TGCGCCAGCAAGCGGGGGGCGCCCTACAATGAGCAGTTCTTC
CASKRGAPYNEQFF
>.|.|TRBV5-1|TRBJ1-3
TGCGCCAGCAGCGTGGGGTTCTACGGAAACACCATATATTTT
CASSVGFYGNTIYF
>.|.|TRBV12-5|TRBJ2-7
TGTGCTAGTGGTGAGCCCCCCGGTAGAGGGAACGAGCAGTACTTC
CASGEPPGRGNEQYF
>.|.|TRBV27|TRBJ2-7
TGTGCCAGCAGTTTGGAGGGCGAGGTCTACGAGCAGTACTTC
CASSLEGEVYEQYF
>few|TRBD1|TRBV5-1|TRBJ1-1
TGCGCCAGCAGCTCCTCACAGGGGGGTCGGACTGAAGCTTTCTTT
CASSSSQGGRTEAFF
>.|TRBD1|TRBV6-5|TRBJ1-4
TGTGCCAGCAGTTACGGGGCAGGGGGTTCTGAAAAACTGTTTTTT
CASSYGAGGSEKLFF
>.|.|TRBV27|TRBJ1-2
TGTGCCAGCACTGACAGGTTCTCTGGCTACACCTTC
CASTDRFSGYTF
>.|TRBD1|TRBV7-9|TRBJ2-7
TGTGCCAGCAGCGGCGTGGGACAGAAGGGCTACTACGAGCAGTACTTC
CASSGVGQKGYYEQYF
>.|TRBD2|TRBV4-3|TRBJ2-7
TGCGCCAGCAGCCTAATCACTAGCGGGGAAACCTACGAGCAGTACTTC
CASSLITSGETYEQYF
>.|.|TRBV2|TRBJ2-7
TGTGCCAGCAGTGAAGGGTCACCCTCCCTGGTCACTCAGTACTTC
CASSEGSPSLVTQYF
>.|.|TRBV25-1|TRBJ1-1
TGTGCCAGCAGCGAGACCAGGGGTGGAGGCACTGAAGCTTTCTTT
CASSETRGGGTEAFF
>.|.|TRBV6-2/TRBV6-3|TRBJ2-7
TGTGCCAGCAGTGATCAGCCGGAGGGAGACTACGAGCAGTACTTC
CASSDQPEGDYEQYF
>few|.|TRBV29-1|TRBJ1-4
TGCAGCGTTGCGGGGTTAGGGGAAAAACTGTTTTTT
CSVAGLGEKLFF
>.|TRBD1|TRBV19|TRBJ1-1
TGTGCAAGTAGTCCCTGGGACAGGGCCCCTGAAGCTTTCTTT
CASSPWDRAPEAFF
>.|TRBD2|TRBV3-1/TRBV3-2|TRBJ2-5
TGTGCCAGCAGCCCCCGACTAGCGGGGGCGGGGGAGACCCAGTACTTC
CASSPRLAGAGETQYF
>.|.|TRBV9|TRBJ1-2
TGTGCCAGCAGTGAAGGGGGTGCTCTATTCTATGGCTACACCTTC
CASSEGGALFYGYTF
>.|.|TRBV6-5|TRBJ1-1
TGTGCCAGCAGTTTGGCCGGCCTCACTCGGAGGACTGAAGCTTTCTTT
CASSLAGLTRRTEAFF
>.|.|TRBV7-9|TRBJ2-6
TGTGCCAGCAGCTTAAGACAGGTCCTCTCTGGGGCCAACGTCCTGACTTTC
CASSLRQVLSGANVLTF
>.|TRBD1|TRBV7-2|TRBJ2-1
TGTGCCAGCAGCTTAGGGGACAGCCTATACAATGAGCAGTTCTTC
CASSLGDSLYNEQFF
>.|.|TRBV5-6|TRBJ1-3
TGTGCCAGCAGCTTGGATTGGGGGCTGTCTGGAAACACCATATATTTT
CASSLDWGLSGNTIYF
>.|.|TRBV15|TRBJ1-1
TGTGCCACCAGCAGAGAGGGACACATGAACACTGAAGCTTTCTTT
CATSREGHMNTEAFF
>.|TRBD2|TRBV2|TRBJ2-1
TGTGCCAGCAGTGAAACACTAGCGGCCTACAATGAGCAGTTCTTC
CASSETLAAYNEQFF